This T cell receptor beta chain is from a study of blood T cell repertoires in COVID-19. As for the study in general: Nucleic acid was either cDNA or gDNA, and it came from T cells, B-cell-depleted T cells, or PBMCs.

V was trimmed by 5 bases and J by 2 bases, leaving 15 bases between them. Germline-derived CDR1 and CDR2 are SGHTA and FQGNSA. The CDR3 extends over 15 amino acids. Original methodology: It was from reference gene primer amplification that nucleated cell counts were estimated. Clones were sequenced by immunoSEQ multiplex PCR, and TCRdb holds only the in-frame ones, with some missing. That table supplies the V and J calls and clone size; D and trimming were determined from the DNA. Of over 85,000 clones in the sample, roughly 82% were seen once. Sequencing was performed on peripheral blood. J is TRBJ1-2 and V is TRBV7-2; possible D gene TRBD1, 6 bases. This receptor was taken from a woman aged 60-75 years with acute or convalescent COVID-19. The DNA of the CDR3 is TGTGCCAGCAGCCCGGTGGCCAGGGGCAACTATGGCTACACCTTC. Encoded protein: CASSPVARGNYGYTF.